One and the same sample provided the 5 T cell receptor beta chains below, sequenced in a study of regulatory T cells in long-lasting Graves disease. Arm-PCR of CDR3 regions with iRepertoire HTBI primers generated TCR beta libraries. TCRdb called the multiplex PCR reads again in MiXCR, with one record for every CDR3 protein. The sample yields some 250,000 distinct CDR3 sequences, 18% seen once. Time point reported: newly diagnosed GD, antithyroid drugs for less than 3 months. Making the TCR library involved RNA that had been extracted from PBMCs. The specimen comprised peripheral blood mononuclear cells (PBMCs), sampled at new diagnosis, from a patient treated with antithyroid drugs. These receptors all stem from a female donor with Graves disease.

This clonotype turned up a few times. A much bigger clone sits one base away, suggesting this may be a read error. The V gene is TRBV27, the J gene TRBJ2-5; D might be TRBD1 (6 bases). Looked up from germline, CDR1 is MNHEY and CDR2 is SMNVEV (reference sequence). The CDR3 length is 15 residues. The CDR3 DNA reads TGTGCCAGCAGTTTAAAGTTGGGCAGGGGAGAGGCCCAGTACTTC. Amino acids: CASSLKLGRGEAQYF.

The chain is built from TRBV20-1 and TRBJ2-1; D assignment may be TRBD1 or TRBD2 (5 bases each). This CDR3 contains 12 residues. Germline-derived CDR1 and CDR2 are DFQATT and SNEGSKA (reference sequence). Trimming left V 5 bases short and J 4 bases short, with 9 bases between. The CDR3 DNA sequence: TGCAGTGCTCGGGGACCTTACAATGAGCAGTTCTTC. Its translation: CSARGPYNEQFF.

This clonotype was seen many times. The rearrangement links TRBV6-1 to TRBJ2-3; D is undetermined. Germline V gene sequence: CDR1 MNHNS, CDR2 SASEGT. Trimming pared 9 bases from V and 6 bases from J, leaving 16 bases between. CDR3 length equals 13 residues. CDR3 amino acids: CASRFQVSDTQYF. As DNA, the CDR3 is TGTGCCAGTCGGTTTCAGGTGTCTGATACGCAGTATTTT.

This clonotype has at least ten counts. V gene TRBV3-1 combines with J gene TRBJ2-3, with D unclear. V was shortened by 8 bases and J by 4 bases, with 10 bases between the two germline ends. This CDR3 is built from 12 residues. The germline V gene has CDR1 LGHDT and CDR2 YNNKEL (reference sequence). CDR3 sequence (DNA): TGTGCCAGCGGACGAGCGCCAGATACGCAGTATTTT. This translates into CASGRAPDTQYF.

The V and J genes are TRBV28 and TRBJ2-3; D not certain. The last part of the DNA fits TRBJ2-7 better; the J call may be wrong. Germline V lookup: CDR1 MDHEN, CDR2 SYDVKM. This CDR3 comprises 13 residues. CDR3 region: CASSFGVRLEQYF. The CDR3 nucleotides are TGTGCCAGCAGTTTCGGTGTTAGACTGGAGCAGTACTTC.